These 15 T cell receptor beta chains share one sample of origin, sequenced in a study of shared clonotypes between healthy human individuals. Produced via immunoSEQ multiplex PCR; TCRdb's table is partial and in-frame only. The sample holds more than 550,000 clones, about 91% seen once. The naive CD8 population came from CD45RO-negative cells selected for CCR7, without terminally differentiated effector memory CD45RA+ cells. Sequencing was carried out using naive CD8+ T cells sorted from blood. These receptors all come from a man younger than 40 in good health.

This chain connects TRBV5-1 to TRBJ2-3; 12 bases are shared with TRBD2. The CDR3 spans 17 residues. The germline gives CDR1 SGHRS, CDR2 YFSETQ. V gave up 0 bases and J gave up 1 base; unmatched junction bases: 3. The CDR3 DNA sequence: TGCGCCAGCAGCTTGGCGCTAGCGGGAGGGGGCACAGATACGCAGTATTTT. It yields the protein CASSLALAGGGTDTQYF.

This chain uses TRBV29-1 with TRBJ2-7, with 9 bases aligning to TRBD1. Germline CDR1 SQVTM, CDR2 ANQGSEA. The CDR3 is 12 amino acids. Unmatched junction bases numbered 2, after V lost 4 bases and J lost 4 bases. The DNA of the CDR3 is TGCAGCGTTGCGACAGGGGGTTACGAGCAGTACTTC. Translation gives CSVATGGYEQYF.

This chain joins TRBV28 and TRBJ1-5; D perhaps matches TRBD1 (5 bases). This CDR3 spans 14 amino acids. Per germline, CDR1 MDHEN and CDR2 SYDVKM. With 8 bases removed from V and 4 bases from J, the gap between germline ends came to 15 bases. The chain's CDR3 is CASGTGTDNQPQHF. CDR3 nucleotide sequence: TGTGCCAGCGGTACCGGGACGGATAATCAGCCCCAGCATTTT.

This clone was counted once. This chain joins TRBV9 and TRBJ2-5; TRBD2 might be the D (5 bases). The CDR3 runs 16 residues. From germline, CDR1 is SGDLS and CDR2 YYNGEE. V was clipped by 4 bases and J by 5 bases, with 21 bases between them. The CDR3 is CASSPSPTGREETQYF. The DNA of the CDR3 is TGTGCCAGCAGCCCTAGCCCCACGGGTAGGGAGGAGACCCAGTACTTC.

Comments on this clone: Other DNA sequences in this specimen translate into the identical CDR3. CDR3 sequence: CASSWGQNTGELFF. The CDR3 DNA reads TGTGCCAGCAGCTGGGGACAGAACACCGGGGAGCTGTTTTTT. The J gene is TRBJ2-2, the V gene TRBV27; D is possibly TRBD1 (6 bases). The germline gives CDR1 MNHEY, CDR2 SMNVEV (reference sequence). The CDR3 is 14 residues long. V dropped 6 bases and J dropped 1 base, with 9 bases sitting between them.

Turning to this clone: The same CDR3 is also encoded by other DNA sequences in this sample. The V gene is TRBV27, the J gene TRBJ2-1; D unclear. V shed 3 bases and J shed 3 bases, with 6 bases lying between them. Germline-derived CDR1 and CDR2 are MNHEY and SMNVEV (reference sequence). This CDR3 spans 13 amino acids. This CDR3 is CASSFSSYNEQFF. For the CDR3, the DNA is TGTGCCAGCAGTTTTTCCAGCTACAATGAGCAGTTCTTC.

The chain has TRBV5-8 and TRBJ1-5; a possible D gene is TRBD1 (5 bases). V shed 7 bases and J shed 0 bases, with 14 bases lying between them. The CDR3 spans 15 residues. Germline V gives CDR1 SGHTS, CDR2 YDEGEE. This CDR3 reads CASSKDGTSNQPQHF. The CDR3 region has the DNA TGTGCCAGCTCGAAAGATGGGACTAGCAATCAGCCCCAGCATTTT.

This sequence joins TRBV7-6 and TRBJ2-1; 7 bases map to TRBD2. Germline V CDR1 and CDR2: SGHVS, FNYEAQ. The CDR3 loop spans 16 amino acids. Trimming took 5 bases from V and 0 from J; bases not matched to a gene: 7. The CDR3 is CASSASSGVSYNEQFF. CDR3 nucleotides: TGTGCCAGCAGCGCGTCTAGCGGAGTCTCCTACAATGAGCAGTTCTTC.

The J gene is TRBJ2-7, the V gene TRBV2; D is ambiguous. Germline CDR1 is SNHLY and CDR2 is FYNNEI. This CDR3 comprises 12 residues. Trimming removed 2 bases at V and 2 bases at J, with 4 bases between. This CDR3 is CASSERTYEQYF. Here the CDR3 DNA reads TGTGCCAGCAGTGAAAGGACCTACGAGCAGTACTTC.

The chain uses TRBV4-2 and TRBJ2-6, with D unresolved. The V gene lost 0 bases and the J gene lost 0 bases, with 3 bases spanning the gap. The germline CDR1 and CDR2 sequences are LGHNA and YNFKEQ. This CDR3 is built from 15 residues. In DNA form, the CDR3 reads TGTGCCAGCAGCCAAGATAGCTCTGGGGCCAACGTCCTGACTTTC. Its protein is CASSQDSSGANVLTF.

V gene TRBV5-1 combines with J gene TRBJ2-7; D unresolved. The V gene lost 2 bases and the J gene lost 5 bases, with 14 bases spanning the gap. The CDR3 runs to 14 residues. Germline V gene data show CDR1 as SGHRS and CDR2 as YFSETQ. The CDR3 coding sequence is TGCGCCAGCAGCTTTCTGGGCCTAGACCACGAGCAGTACTTC. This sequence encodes CASSFLGLDHEQYF. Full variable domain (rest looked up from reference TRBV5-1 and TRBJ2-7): KAGVTQTPRYLIKTRGQQVTLSCSPISGHRSVSWYQQTPGQGLQFLFEYFSETQRNKGNFPGRFSGRQFSNSRSEMNVSTLELGDSALYLCASSFLGLDHEQYFGPGTRLTVT.

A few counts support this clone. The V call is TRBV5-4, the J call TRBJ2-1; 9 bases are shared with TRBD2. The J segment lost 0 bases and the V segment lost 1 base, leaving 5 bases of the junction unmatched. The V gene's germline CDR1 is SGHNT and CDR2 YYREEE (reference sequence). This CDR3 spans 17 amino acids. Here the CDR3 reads CASSLTAGGGSYNEQFF. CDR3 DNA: TGTGCCAGCAGCTTGACTGCGGGAGGGGGCTCCTACAATGAGCAGTTCTTC.

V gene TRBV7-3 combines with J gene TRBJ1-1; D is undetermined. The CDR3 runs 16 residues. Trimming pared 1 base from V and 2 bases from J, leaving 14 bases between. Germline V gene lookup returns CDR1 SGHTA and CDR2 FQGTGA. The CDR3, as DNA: TGTGCCAGCAGCTTAATCCGTACAAATCGAAACACTGAAGCTTTCTTT. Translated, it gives CASSLIRTNRNTEAFF.

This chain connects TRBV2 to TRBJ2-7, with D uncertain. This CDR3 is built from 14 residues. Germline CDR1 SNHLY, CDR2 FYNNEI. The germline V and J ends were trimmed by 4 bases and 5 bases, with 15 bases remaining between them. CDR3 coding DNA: TGTGCCAGCAGTGTCGGTAGCTGGGGTGACGAGCAGTACTTC. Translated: CASSVGSWGDEQYF.

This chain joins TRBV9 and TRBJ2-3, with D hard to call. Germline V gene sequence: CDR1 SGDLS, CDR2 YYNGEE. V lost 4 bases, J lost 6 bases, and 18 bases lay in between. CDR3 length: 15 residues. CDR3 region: CASSLRPRALDTQYF. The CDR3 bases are TGTGCCAGCAGCCTTAGACCCCGCGCGTTGGATACGCAGTATTTT.